This T cell receptor (beta chain) was observed in a study of blood T cells in healthy people across ages. In germline, CDR1 is KGHDR, CDR2 SFDVKD. The J segment lost 3 bases and the V segment lost 4 bases, leaving 10 bases of the junction unmatched. The CDR3 contains 18 residues. Next came a second PCR, run for about 7 to 11 cycles, which used a sample-barcoded 5' primer along with a J-beta primer mix. TCRdb ran MiXCR on the 5' RACE reads and lists one entry per CDR3 protein. This table has 850,000 to 1,000,000 distinct CDR3 sequences, 45% to 50% appearing once. The chain joins TRBV24-1 to TRBJ2-1; 11 bases agree with TRBD2. The clonotype comes from a man under 40 in good health. The sample consisted of blood. The CDR3 region is CATSDLLPGLADYNEQFF. The DNA for the CDR3 is TGTGCCACCAGTGACCTGCTCCCGGGACTAGCGGACTACAATGAGCAGTTCTTC.